This TCR beta chain came from a study of cytotoxic CD8 clonotypes in ibrutinib-treated CLL. Notes on the study in general: An increase in clonality occurred at ibrutinib response, followed by a return toward baseline at progression.

The CDR3 is 13 amino acids. Trimming removed 5 bases from V and 8 bases from J, with 13 bases in between. The germline gives CDR1 SGHRS, CDR2 YFSETQ. On this clone itself: Antigen specificity is unknown.

Sequencing used immunoSEQ multiplex PCR; TCRdb keeps in-frame clones, though not all of them. The sample gives some 200,000 clones, 65% to 80% of which show up once; roughly 5.9% is in the top ten. The TCR was taken from a human donor with chronic lymphocytic leukemia. This sample comprised PBMCs, obtained after 12 months of ibrutinib treatment. The chain links TRBV5-1 to TRBJ1-4; D call uncertain. The CDR3 DNA sequence: TGCGCCAGCAGACCCCGACTTACGGAAAAACTGTTTTTT. Translated, it gives CASRPRLTEKLFF.